These T cell receptor beta chains were read from a single sample in a study of CD8+CD57+ T cells in acquired aplastic anemia. One entry per CDR3 protein results from TCRdb running MiXCR on the reads. The table lists about 190,000 distinct CDR3 sequences, around 50% of them singletons. Sequencing used sorted CD4+, CD8+, or CD8+CD57+ T cells (not recorded which) from PBMCs. These receptors were obtained from a human donor in good health, serving as a control. Both conserved end residues are part of each CDR3. Each record gives: clone size, V gene, J gene, CDR3 protein. Rows give clone size only sometimes, using once, few, many, or a class for an expanded clone.

size: NA; V: TRBV7-2; J: TRBJ1-2; CDR3: CASSLGRGSHTF
size: NA; V: TRBV29-1; J: TRBJ1-2; CDR3: CSARDRGPAGYTF
size: many; V: TRBV20-1; J: TRBJ2-5; CDR3: CSARHRGVRLTQYF
size: NA; V: TRBV10-3; J: TRBJ1-3; CDR3: CAITTQGITGNTIYF
size: NA; V: TRBV11-1; J: TRBJ2-7; CDR3: CASSLDPNKQYF
size: many; V: TRBV9; J: TRBJ1-2; CDR3: CASSVDSFNYGYTF
size: NA; V: TRBV7-3; J: TRBJ2-3; CDR3: CASSYFGGDTQYF
size: many; V: TRBV3-1; J: TRBJ2-3; CDR3: CASSPSLAGGTDTQYF
size: NA; V: TRBV5-6; J: TRBJ1-1; CDR3: CASSLITRGSGTEAFF
size: many; V: TRBV7-6; J: TRBJ2-7; CDR3: CASSLFSGSRGPSLSEQYF